This T cell receptor (beta chain) came from a study of blood T cell repertoires in COVID-19. As for the study in general: There were acute and convalescent COVID-19 samples, and they came from the United States, Italy and Spain. T cells, B-cell-depleted T cells, or PBMCs provided the cDNA or gDNA that served as material.

CDR3 length equals 13 residues. Trimming cost V 3 bases and J 0 bases, with 4 bases left between them. Per the germline V gene, CDR1 is SGHNT and CDR2 is YYREEE (reference sequence). With regard to this clone: The same CDR3 also results from other DNA sequences found in this sample.

Ages ranged from about 18 to 90 years, with residence in around 24 US areas. Assignment of participants to cohorts was predicated upon participant-reported clinical history. Produced via immunoSEQ multiplex PCR; TCRdb's table is partial and in-frame only. The sample shows some 190,000 clones, around 86% of them seen only once. The sample taken for sequencing was PBMCs or T cells enriched from blood (not recorded which). This chain links TRBV5-4 with TRBJ1-3; D call uncertain. The receptor was derived from a woman between 35 and 50 years old in a cohort exposed to, infected with or recovered from COVID-19 (not recorded which). CDR3 sequence reads: CASSSGSGNTIYF. CDR3 coding DNA: TGTGCCAGCAGCTCCGGCTCTGGAAACACCATATATTTT.